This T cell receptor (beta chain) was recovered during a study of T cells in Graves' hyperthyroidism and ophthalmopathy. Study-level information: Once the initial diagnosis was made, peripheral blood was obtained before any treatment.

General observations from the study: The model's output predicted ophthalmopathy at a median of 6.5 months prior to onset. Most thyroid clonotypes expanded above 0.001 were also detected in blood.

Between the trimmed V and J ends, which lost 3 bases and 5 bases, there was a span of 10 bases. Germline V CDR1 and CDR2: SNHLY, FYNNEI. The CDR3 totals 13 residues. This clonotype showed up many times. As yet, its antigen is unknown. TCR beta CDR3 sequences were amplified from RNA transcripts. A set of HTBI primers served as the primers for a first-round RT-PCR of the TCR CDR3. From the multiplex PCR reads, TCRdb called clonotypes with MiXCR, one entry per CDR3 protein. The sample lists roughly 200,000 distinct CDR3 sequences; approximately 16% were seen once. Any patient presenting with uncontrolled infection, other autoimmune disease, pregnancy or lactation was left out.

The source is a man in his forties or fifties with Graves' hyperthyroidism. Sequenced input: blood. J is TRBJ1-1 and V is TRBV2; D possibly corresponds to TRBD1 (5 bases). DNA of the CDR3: TGTGCCAGCAGTGAGTGGGACGGGACTGAAGCTTTCTTT. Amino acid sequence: CASSEWDGTEAFF.